What follows are 28 T cell receptor beta chains derived from one specimen sequenced in a study of T cell changes during pregnancy in multiple sclerosis. Generated by immunoSEQ multiplex PCR, the TCRdb table keeps only in-frame clones and is missing some. Seen here are over 80,000 clones, 90% observed once, and the top ten hold about 0.75%. This specimen was peripheral blood, taken in the second trimester of pregnancy. The receptors derive from a female donor in good health, enrolled as a control in a pregnancy study.

This chain links TRBV27 with TRBJ2-5, with D maybe TRBD1 (5 bases). Germline V CDR1 and CDR2: MNHEY, SMNVEV (reference sequence). V lost 7 bases and J 1 base, leaving 22 bases between the germline ends. This CDR3 is 17 amino acids long. CDR3 in amino acids: CASTSYRGRSSQETQYF. CDR3 DNA sequence: TGTGCCAGCACCTCTTATAGGGGCAGGAGTTCCCAAGAGACCCAGTACTTC.

The chain uses TRBV9 and TRBJ1-2; 9 bases align to TRBD1. Unmatched junction bases numbered 5, after V lost 0 bases and J lost 5 bases. Germline CDR1 reads SGDLS; CDR2 reads YYNGEE. This CDR3 is 15 amino acids long. CDR3 sequence: CASSVEGQGTYGYTF. For the CDR3, the DNA is TGTGCCAGCAGCGTAGAGGGACAGGGAACTTATGGCTACACCTTC.

This chain connects TRBV4-1 to TRBJ2-1; 9 bases agree with TRBD1. The V gene end was trimmed by 0 bases and the J gene end by 4 bases; junction bases not matched to a gene: 4. CDR1 MGHRA and CDR2 YSYEKL come from the germline V gene. The CDR3 loop spans 16 amino acids. The CDR3 DNA reads TGCGCCAGCAGCCAAGACGCGGGACAGGGTTACAATGAGCAGTTCTTC. This encodes CASSQDAGQGYNEQFF.

The rearrangement joins TRBV27 to TRBJ1-2, with D hard to call. CDR3 length equals 14 residues. Germline V gene data show CDR1 as MNHEY and CDR2 as SMNVEV (reference sequence). Trimming left V 5 bases short and J 3 bases short, with 13 bases between. CDR3 region: CASSPRLLDYGYTF. DNA for the CDR3: TGTGCCAGCAGTCCCCGACTCCTCGACTATGGCTACACCTTC.

V gene TRBV4-1 combines with J gene TRBJ1-2; TRBD1 agrees at 9 bases. V gave up 4 bases and J gave up 2 bases; unmatched junction bases: 11. The CDR3 contains 17 residues. The germline V gene encodes CDR1 MGHRA and CDR2 YSYEKL. The CDR3 coding sequence is TGCGCCAGCAGCCGCGAGCTCATGGGACAGGGAAACTATGGCTACACCTTC. Its protein is CASSRELMGQGNYGYTF.

The CDR3 region has the DNA TGTGCCAGCAGCGTAGAGCAGGGCTTCGGCACAGATACGCAGTATTTT. This gives the protein CASSVEQGFGTDTQYF. The chain joins TRBV9 to TRBJ2-3; TRBD1 might be the D (5 bases). Germline CDR1 is SGDLS and CDR2 is YYNGEE. V was shortened by 0 bases and J by 1 base, with 12 bases between the two germline ends. This CDR3 spans 16 amino acids.

V is TRBV13 and J is TRBJ1-2; D unresolved. Germline V gene lookup returns CDR1 PRHDT and CDR2 FYEKMQ (reference sequence). The length of the CDR3 is 15 residues. Trimming took off 5 bases at V and 1 base at J, with 14 bases between the two ends. The chain's CDR3 is CASSLLKEGNYGYTF. The CDR3 coding sequence is TGTGCCAGCAGCCTCTTGAAGGAGGGTAACTATGGCTACACCTTC.

The gene calls are TRBV5-1 and TRBJ2-6; 7 nucleotides align to TRBD1. The CDR3 extends over 19 amino acids. Germline CDR1 is SGHRS and CDR2 is YFSETQ. V lost 4 bases to trimming and J lost 0 bases; unmatched junction nucleotides: 13. The CDR3, as DNA: TGCGCCAGCAGCGTACTTCGGGACAGTCCTTACTCTGGGGCCAACGTCCTGACTTTC. This gives the protein CASSVLRDSPYSGANVLTF.

This chain connects TRBV27 to TRBJ2-3; D unclear. The germline gives CDR1 MNHEY, CDR2 SMNVEV (reference sequence). This CDR3 spans 13 amino acids. Trimming cost V 6 bases and J 2 bases, with 9 bases left between them. The CDR3 DNA reads as TGTGCCAGCAGAACAGTTTTCACAGATACGCAGTATTTT. It specifies CASRTVFTDTQYF.

The genes are TRBV7-9 and TRBJ1-3; D gene ambiguous. CDR1 and CDR2 from the germline V gene are SEHNR and FQNEAQ (reference sequence). This CDR3 comprises 15 residues. V was clipped by 5 bases and J by 0 bases, with 11 bases between them. CDR3 in DNA: TGTGCCAGCAGCCTCCTGACTCTCTCTGGAAACACCATATATTTT. Encoded protein: CASSLLTLSGNTIYF.

This clone showed up just a few times. The chain combines TRBV19 with TRBJ1-1; TRBD1 matches 9 bases. Germline V lookup: CDR1 LNHDA, CDR2 SQIVND (reference sequence). CDR3 length: 13 residues. The J segment lost 11 bases and the V segment lost 7 bases, leaving 11 bases of the junction unmatched. DNA of the CDR3: TGTGCCAGTACCAGGGACAGGGAGGGCCTGGCTTTCTTT. It encodes CASTRDREGLAFF.

V is TRBV5-4 and J is TRBJ2-7; 8 bases map to TRBD1. J gave up 0 bases and V 4 bases, and 6 bases lay outside the gene matches. This CDR3 contains 15 residues. Per germline, CDR1 SGHNT and CDR2 YYREEE (reference sequence). CDR3 amino acids: CASSLPTGVSYEQYF. CDR3 in DNA: TGTGCCAGCAGCCTTCCGACAGGGGTCTCCTACGAGCAGTACTTC.

The rearrangement links TRBV7-8 to TRBJ1-4; D is unclear. The CDR3 is made up of 15 amino acids. Trimming cost V 2 bases and J 0 bases, with 7 bases left between them. Germline loops: CDR1 SGHVS, CDR2 FQNEAQ. Written as DNA, the CDR3 is TGTGCCAGCAGCTTAAGCCGATCAACTAATGAAAAACTGTTTTTT. Translation: CASSLSRSTNEKLFF.

The gene calls are TRBV2 and TRBJ2-7; TRBD1 matches 8 bases. V dropped 2 bases and J dropped 2; count of bases not matched to a gene: 5. From germline, CDR1 is SNHLY and CDR2 FYNNEI. The CDR3 is 15 residues long. The CDR3 DNA sequence: TGTGCCAGCAGTGAATTTAGGACAGGGCCCTACGAGCAGTACTTC. Its translation: CASSEFRTGPYEQYF. The full variable domain, with the rest looked up from reference TRBV2 and TRBJ2-7, is EPEVTQTPSHQVTQMGQEVILRCVPISNHLYFYWYRQILGQKVEFLVSFYNNEISEKSEIFDDQFSVERPDGSNFTLKIRSTKLEDSAMYFCASSEFRTGPYEQYFGPGTRLTVT.

The chain employs TRBV25-1 and TRBJ2-5, with D perhaps matching TRBD2 (6 bases). Germline loops: CDR1 MGHDK, CDR2 SYGVNS. This CDR3 has 18 residues. V gave up 0 bases and J gave up 2 bases, with 19 bases separating them. CDR3 loop: CASSEYRSGTRGQETQYF. The CDR3 DNA sequence: TGTGCCAGCAGTGAATATCGATCAGGTACTCGGGGGCAAGAGACCCAGTACTTC.

The genes are TRBV28 and TRBJ1-2; 9 nucleotides match TRBD1. CDR1 and CDR2 from the germline V gene are MDHEN and SYDVKM. CDR3 length: 17 amino acids. With V trimmed by 0 bases and J by 3 bases, 8 bases remained unmatched. The CDR3 coding sequence is TGTGCCAGCAGTTTATGGGTTGTAACAGGGGGCCACTATGGCTACACCTTC. It yields the protein CASSLWVVTGGHYGYTF.

The CDR3, as DNA: TGTGCCAGCAGTACCGGGACAGGGAGCTACGAGCAGTACTTC. Translated, it gives CASSTGTGSYEQYF. The J gene is TRBJ2-7, the V gene TRBV6-5, with TRBD1 matching 9 bases. The V segment lost 5 bases and the J segment 3 bases; nucleotides outside the gene matches: 5. The CDR3 contains 14 residues. Germline V gives CDR1 MNHEY, CDR2 SVGAGI.

CDR3 sequence reads: CASSSEPVGTQYF. In DNA, the CDR3 is TGCGCCAGCAGCTCGGAGCCGGTAGGGACCCAGTACTTC. V gene TRBV5-1 combines with J gene TRBJ2-5; D unclear. Germline CDR1 is SGHRS and CDR2 is YFSETQ. CDR3 length: 13 residues. The ends were cut back, 3 bases at V and 7 bases at J, with 13 bases in the middle.

The genes are TRBV12-5 and TRBJ1-2; 7 nucleotides match TRBD1. The CDR3 contains 14 residues. Germline CDR1 reads LGHNT; CDR2 reads FRNRAP. V gave up 2 bases and J gave up 5 bases; unmatched junction bases: 5. CDR3 region: CASGLQGVRYGYTF. The CDR3 nucleotides read TGTGCTAGTGGTTTGCAGGGGGTTAGGTATGGCTACACCTTC.

To note about this clone: Other DNA sequences in the sample encode the same CDR3. The chain couples TRBV6-5 to TRBJ2-7, with D tentatively TRBD1 (6 bases). The CDR3 spans 14 residues. Trimming took off 5 bases at V and 0 bases at J, with 11 bases between the two ends. From germline, CDR1 is MNHEY and CDR2 SVGAGI. DNA of the CDR3: TGTGCCAGCAGTCCCGGGACAACCTCCTACGAGCAGTACTTC. Translated: CASSPGTTSYEQYF.

The rearrangement joins TRBV27 to TRBJ1-5; a weak D match, TRBD1 (5 bases). The CDR3 has 14 amino acids. Germline lookup yields CDR1 MNHEY and CDR2 SMNVEV (reference sequence). Between the trimmed V and J ends, which lost 2 bases and 1 base, there was a span of 6 bases. The CDR3 DNA reads TGTGCCAGCAGTTTACGGGGGAGCAATCAGCCCCAGCATTTT. It translates to CASSLRGSNQPQHF.

This chain joins TRBV18 and TRBJ2-5; weak D call: TRBD1 (6 bases). Trimming pared 3 bases from V and 3 bases from J, leaving 11 bases between. This CDR3 comprises 14 residues. CDR1 is KGHSH, CDR2 LQKENI, per germline. This chain's CDR3 is CASSPFGQKETQYF. The CDR3 coding sequence is TGTGCCAGCTCACCTTTCGGACAGAAAGAGACCCAGTACTTC.

The chain combines TRBV7-2 with TRBJ2-7, with TRBD2 identical over 14 bases. Trimming cost V 4 bases and J 2 bases; bases outside gene matches: 10. The germline V gene has CDR1 SGHTA and CDR2 FQGNSA. This CDR3 is 18 amino acids long. CDR3 sequence (DNA): TGTGCCAGCAGCTACGGACTAGCGGGGGGCCTCGTTGCCTACGAGCAGTACTTC. Encoded protein: CASSYGLAGGLVAYEQYF. Full variable domain (remainder filled in from reference TRBV7-2 and TRBJ2-7): GAGVSQSPSNKVTEKGKDVELRCDPISGHTALYWYRQSLGQGLEFLIYFQGNSAPDKSGLPSDRFSAERTGGSVSTLTIQRTQQEDSAVYLCASSYGLAGGLVAYEQYFGPGTRLTVT.

This chain joins TRBV2 and TRBJ2-7; tentative D call: TRBD1 (6 bases). In germline, CDR1 is SNHLY, CDR2 FYNNEI. V was shortened by 5 bases and J by 1 base, with 12 bases between the two germline ends. The CDR3 is made up of 14 amino acids. This CDR3 is CASSPDRQSYEQYF. The CDR3 bases are TGTGCCAGCAGTCCTGACAGGCAATCCTACGAGCAGTACTTC.

This rearrangement joins TRBV2 to TRBJ1-2, with D possibly being TRBD1 (5 bases). Per the germline V gene, CDR1 is SNHLY and CDR2 is FYNNEI. Trimming shortened V by 1 base and J by 2 bases, and 5 bases separated the two germline ends. There are 13 residues in the CDR3. CDR3: CASSEGQNYGYTF. In DNA, the CDR3 is TGTGCCAGCAGTGAAGGACAGAACTATGGCTACACCTTC.

The chain carries TRBV2 and TRBJ1-2; TRBD1 is a possible D gene (5 bases). V shed 7 bases and J shed 4 bases, with 13 bases lying between them. CDR3 size: 13 residues. The germline gives CDR1 SNHLY, CDR2 FYNNEI. The CDR3 here is CASTSGGFYGYTF. CDR3 sequence (DNA): TGTGCCAGCACGTCGGGGGGATTCTATGGCTACACCTTC.

This chain links TRBV4-1 with TRBJ1-3; D gene unclear. Germline loops: CDR1 MGHRA, CDR2 YSYEKL. V gave up 4 bases and J gave up 4 bases, with 8 bases separating them. The CDR3 contains 13 residues. CDR3 bases: TGCGCCAGCAGCCCCTTTTCCGGAAACACCATATATTTT. Translated: CASSPFSGNTIYF.

J is TRBJ1-4 and V is TRBV2; D ambiguous. The CDR3 spans 14 residues. V lost 7 bases and J lost 0, with 9 bases in between. Looked up from germline, CDR1 is SNHLY and CDR2 is FYNNEI. CDR3: CASTSGTTNEKLFF. The CDR3 region has the DNA TGTGCCAGCACGTCAGGAACAACTAATGAAAAACTGTTTTTT. The full variable domain, with the rest looked up from reference TRBV2 and TRBJ1-4, is EPEVTQTPSHQVTQMGQEVILRCVPISNHLYFYWYRQILGQKVEFLVSFYNNEISEKSEIFDDQFSVERPDGSNFTLKIRSTKLEDSAMYFCASTSGTTNEKLFFGSGTQLSVL.